This TCR beta chain was captured in a study of T cells in Graves' hyperthyroidism and ophthalmopathy. RNA transcripts provided the source from which TCR beta CDR3 regions were amplified. The HTBI set primed first-round TCR CDR3 RT-PCR. Each CDR3 protein is one row after TCRdb ran MiXCR on the multiplex PCR reads. The sample lists approximately 400,000 distinct CDR3 sequences, roughly 13% occurring once. The trim removed 4 bases at V and 4 bases at J, leaving 17 bases unmatched. Per the germline V gene, CDR1 is LGHDT and CDR2 is YNNKEL (reference sequence). The CDR3 extends over 18 amino acids. This receptor was obtained from a man aged 25-45 years with Graves' hyperthyroidism that later progressed to Graves' ophthalmopathy. The sequenced material came from blood. The chain has TRBV3-1 and TRBJ2-7, with 9 bases matching TRBD1. The CDR3 nucleotides read TGTGCCAGCAGCCCTTATTACCGGTCGAGGGACAGGGCTTACGAGCAGTACTTC. Amino acids: CASSPYYRSRDRAYEQYF.